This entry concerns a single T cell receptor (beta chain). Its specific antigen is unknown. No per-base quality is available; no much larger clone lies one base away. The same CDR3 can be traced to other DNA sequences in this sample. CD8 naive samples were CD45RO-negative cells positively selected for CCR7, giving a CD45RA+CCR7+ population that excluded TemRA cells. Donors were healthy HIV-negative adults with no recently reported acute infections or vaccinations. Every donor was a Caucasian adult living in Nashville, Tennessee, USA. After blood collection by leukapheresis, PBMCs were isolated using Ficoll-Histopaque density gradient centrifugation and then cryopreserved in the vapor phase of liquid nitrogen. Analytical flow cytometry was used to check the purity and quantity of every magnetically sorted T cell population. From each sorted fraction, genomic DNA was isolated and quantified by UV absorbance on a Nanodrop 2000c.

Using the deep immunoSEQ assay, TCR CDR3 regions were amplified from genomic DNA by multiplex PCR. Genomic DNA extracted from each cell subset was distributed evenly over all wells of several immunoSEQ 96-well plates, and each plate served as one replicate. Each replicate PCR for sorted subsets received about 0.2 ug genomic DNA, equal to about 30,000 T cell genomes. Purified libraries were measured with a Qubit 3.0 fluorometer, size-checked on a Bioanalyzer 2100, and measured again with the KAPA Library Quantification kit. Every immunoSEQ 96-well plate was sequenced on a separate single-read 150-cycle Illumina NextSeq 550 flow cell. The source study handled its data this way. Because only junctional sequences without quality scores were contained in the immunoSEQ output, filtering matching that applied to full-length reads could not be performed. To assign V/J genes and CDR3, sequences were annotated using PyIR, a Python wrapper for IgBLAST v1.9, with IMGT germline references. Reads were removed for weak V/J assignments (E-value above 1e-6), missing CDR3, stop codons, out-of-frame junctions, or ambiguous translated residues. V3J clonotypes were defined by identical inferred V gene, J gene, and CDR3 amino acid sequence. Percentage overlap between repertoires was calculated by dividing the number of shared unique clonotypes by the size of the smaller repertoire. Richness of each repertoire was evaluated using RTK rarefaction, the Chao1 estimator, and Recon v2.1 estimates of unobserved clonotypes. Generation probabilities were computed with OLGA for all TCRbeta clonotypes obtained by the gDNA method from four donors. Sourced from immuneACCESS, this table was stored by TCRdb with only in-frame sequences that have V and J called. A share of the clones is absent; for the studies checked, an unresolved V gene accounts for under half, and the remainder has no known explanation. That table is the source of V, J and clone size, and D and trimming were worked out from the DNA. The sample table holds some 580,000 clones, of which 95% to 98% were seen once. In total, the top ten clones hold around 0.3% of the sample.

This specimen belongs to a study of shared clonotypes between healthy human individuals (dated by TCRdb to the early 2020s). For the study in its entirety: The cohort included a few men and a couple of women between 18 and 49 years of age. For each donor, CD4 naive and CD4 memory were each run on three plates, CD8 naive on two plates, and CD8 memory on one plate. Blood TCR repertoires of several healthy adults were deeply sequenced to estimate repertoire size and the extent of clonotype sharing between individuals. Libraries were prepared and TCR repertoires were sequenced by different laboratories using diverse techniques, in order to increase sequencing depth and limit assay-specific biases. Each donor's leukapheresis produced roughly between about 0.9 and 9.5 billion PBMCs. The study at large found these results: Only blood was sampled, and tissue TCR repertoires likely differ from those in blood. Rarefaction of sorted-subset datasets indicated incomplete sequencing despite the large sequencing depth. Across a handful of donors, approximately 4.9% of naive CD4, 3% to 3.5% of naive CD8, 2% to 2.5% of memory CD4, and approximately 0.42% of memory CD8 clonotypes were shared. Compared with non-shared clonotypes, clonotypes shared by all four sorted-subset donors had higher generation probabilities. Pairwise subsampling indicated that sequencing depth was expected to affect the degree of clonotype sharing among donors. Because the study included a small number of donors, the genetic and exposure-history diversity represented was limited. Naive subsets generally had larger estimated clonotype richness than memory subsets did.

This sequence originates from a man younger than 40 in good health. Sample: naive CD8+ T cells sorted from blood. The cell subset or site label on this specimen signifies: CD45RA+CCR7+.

The encoded CDR3 is CASSQEGSEQFF. The bases are TGCGCCAGCAGTCAGGAGGGAAGTGAGCAGTTCTTC. The chain was built from TRBV4-3 and TRBJ2-1; tentative D gene TRBD2, with 6 bases matching. Trimming costs V 6 bases and J 9 bases, and their ends lie 12 bases apart. The CDR3, from cysteine to phenylalanine, totals 12 residues. Just the 36-base CDR3 DNA is kept, in frame starting at base 1. Looking up the germline V gene yields CDR1 LGHNA and CDR2 YSLEER.